This entry lists 16 T cell receptor beta chains sequenced from one sample in a study of T cell responses to AZD1222 COVID-19 vaccine. The data were produced by immunoSEQ multiplex PCR, yet TCRdb's version contains in-frame clones alone and is incomplete. The sample has about 120,000 clones; 75% to 90% are singletons. The sequencing here drew on peripheral blood, taken on day 0 of AZD1222 vaccination. These TCRs come from an adult in good health.

V and J are TRBV6-1 and TRBJ1-5; no firm D call. This CDR3 is built from 15 residues. V was shortened by 3 bases and J by 2 bases, with 11 bases between the two germline ends. The germline CDR1 and CDR2 sequences are MNHNS and SASEGT. CDR3 sequence: CASSDSSWGNQPQHF. CDR3 sequence (DNA): TGTGCCAGCAGTGACAGTAGTTGGGGCAATCAGCCCCAGCATTTT.

This chain links TRBV28 with TRBJ2-7; D is unclear. With 3 bases removed from V and 6 bases from J, the gap between germline ends came to 6 bases. CDR1 and CDR2 (germline): MDHEN, SYDVKM. CDR3 size: 11 residues. The CDR3 loop is CASSFTREQYF. The CDR3 DNA reads as TGTGCCAGCAGTTTCACCCGCGAGCAGTACTTC.

V usage is TRBV5-5 and J usage is TRBJ1-4; 7 bases agree with TRBD1. The V segment lost 4 bases and the J segment 3 bases; nucleotides outside the gene matches: 9. CDR3 length: 16 residues. The germline V gene has CDR1 SGHKS and CDR2 YYEKEE (reference sequence). CDR3 sequence reads: CASSRGTGQANEKLFF. In nucleotides, the CDR3 is TGTGCCAGCAGCAGGGGAACAGGACAGGCTAATGAAAAACTGTTTTTT.

V usage is TRBV11-2 and J usage is TRBJ2-2; D is ambiguous. The V and J ends lost 5 bases and 5 bases respectively, with 9 bases between them. Looked up from germline, CDR1 is SGHAT and CDR2 is FQNNGV. This CDR3 has 13 amino acids. CDR3 region: CASSPSATGELFF. The DNA for the CDR3 is TGTGCCAGCAGCCCCTCCGCAACCGGGGAGCTGTTTTTT. The full variable domain, its missing parts supplied by reference TRBV11-2 and TRBJ2-2, is EAGVAQSPRYKIIEKRQSVAFWCNPISGHATLYWYQQILGQGPKLLIQFQNNGVVDDSQLPKDRFSAERLKGVDSTLKIQPAKLEDSAVYLCASSPSATGELFFGEGSRLTVL.

This rearrangement joins TRBV15 to TRBJ1-5; D unresolved. This CDR3 spans 14 amino acids. Per the germline V gene, CDR1 is LNHNV and CDR2 is YYDKDF (reference sequence). V gave up 5 bases and J gave up 4 bases, with 12 bases separating them. In nucleotides, the CDR3 is TGTGCCACCAGCCTATTAGTGGGTAATCAGCCCCAGCATTTT. Amino acids: CATSLLVGNQPQHF. The variable domain in full, with the rest retrieved from reference TRBV15 and TRBJ1-5, is DAMVIQNPRYQVTQFGKPVTLSCSQTLNHNVMYWYQQKSSQAPKLLFHYYDKDFNNEADTPDNFQSRRPNTSFCFLDIRSPGLGDTAMYLCATSLLVGNQPQHFGDGTRLSIL.

The CDR3 DNA follows: TGTGCCACCAGCAGAGTTATAGCGGGACGTTTCAATGAGCAGTTCTTC. Its protein product is CATSRVIAGRFNEQFF. This rearrangement joins TRBV15 to TRBJ2-1; 8 bases agree with TRBD2. The length of the CDR3 is 16 residues. V shed 1 base, J shed 6 bases, and the junction held 8 bases outside the gene matches. Germline lookup yields CDR1 LNHNV and CDR2 YYDKDF (reference sequence).

The chain combines TRBV6-5 with TRBJ1-1; 9 positions agree with TRBD1. In germline, CDR1 is MNHEY, CDR2 SVGAGI. The CDR3 runs 15 residues. Germline trimming cut 2 bases from V and 2 bases from J; bases unmatched to any gene: 3. The chain's CDR3 is CASSYGQGRNTEAFF. The CDR3 DNA sequence: TGTGCCAGCAGTTACGGACAGGGGAGAAACACTGAAGCTTTCTTT.

The V and J genes are TRBV28 and TRBJ2-7; weak D call: TRBD2 (5 bases). Germline assignment: CDR1 MDHEN and CDR2 SYDVKM. Trimming took off 1 base at V and 2 bases at J, with 12 bases between the two ends. The length of the CDR3 is 15 residues. DNA for the CDR3: TGTGCCAGCAGTTTATTCGGGGTAGGGACCTACGAGCAGTACTTC. Its translation: CASSLFGVGTYEQYF.

The chain couples TRBV14 to TRBJ2-7, with D perhaps TRBD1 (7 bases). In germline, CDR1 is SGHDN, CDR2 FVKESK. Trimming took 4 bases from V and 2 from J, leaving 21 bases between them. This CDR3 is built from 17 residues. The CDR3 loop reads CASSPGGIRDSTYEQYF. The CDR3 DNA reads as TGTGCCAGCAGCCCGGGCGGGATCCGGGACAGTACCTACGAGCAGTACTTC.

V and J are TRBV20-1 and TRBJ1-2, with 7 positions matching TRBD1. This CDR3 is 13 amino acids long. V lost 3 bases to trimming and J lost 6 bases; unmatched junction nucleotides: 7. CDR1 and CDR2 from the germline V gene are DFQATT and SNEGSKA (reference sequence). The CDR3 DNA is TGCAGTGCTAGTTTGGACAGGCGTGATGGCTACACCTTC. Translation: CSASLDRRDGYTF.

This clone was observed once. CDR3 coding DNA: TGTGCCAGTGGGGACAGGAGGGGGTCTTCCGCTAACTATGGCTACACCTTC. It encodes CASGDRRGSSANYGYTF. V usage is TRBV19 and J usage is TRBJ1-2; 8 bases line up with TRBD1. Trimming removed 8 bases from V and 0 bases from J; junction bases left unmatched: 14. Germline-derived CDR1 and CDR2 are LNHDA and SQIVND (reference sequence). The CDR3 totals 17 residues.

The chain joins TRBV5-1 to TRBJ1-1; 7 nucleotides line up with TRBD1. Trimming at V came to 4 bases and at J to 5 bases, leaving 5 bases not matched to a gene. The CDR3 is made up of 13 amino acids. CDR1 and CDR2 (germline): SGHRS, YFSETQ. The CDR3 DNA follows: TGCGCCAGCAGCCCAGCCAGGGGGACTGAAGCTTTCTTT. Translation: CASSPARGTEAFF.

The chain carries TRBV28 and TRBJ1-4, with a tentative D call TRBD1 (5 bases). The V gene lost 6 bases and the J gene lost 4 bases, with 15 bases spanning the gap. CDR1 is MDHEN, CDR2 SYDVKM, per germline. The CDR3 totals 15 residues. The CDR3 nucleotides read TGTGCCAGCAGGAACACACAGGCGTTTAATGAAAAACTGTTTTTT. This codes for CASRNTQAFNEKLFF.

This sequence joins TRBV28 and TRBJ2-7, with 10 bases that match TRBD2. Germline V gene data show CDR1 as MDHEN and CDR2 as SYDVKM. This CDR3 is 15 amino acids long. The junction had 5 bases not matched to a gene; V was cut back by 4 bases and J by 2 bases. CDR3 nucleotides: TGTGCCAGCAGTTCCGGACTAGCGGTAACCTACGAGCAGTACTTC. Its protein product is CASSSGLAVTYEQYF. The entire variable domain, with the rest obtained from reference TRBV28 and TRBJ2-7, is as follows: DVKVTQSSRYLVKRTGEKVFLECVQDMDHENMFWYRQDPGLGLRLIYFSYDVKMKEKGDIPEGYSVSREKKERFSLILESASTNQTSMYLCASSSGLAVTYEQYFGPGTRLTVT.

The V and J genes are TRBV28 and TRBJ1-1; D gene unclear. Trimming removed 6 bases from V and 2 bases from J, with 13 bases in between. Germline CDR1 and CDR2: MDHEN and SYDVKM. This CDR3 comprises 14 residues. The CDR3 loop is CASSPLRANTEAFF. The CDR3 DNA reads TGTGCCAGCAGCCCGCTTCGGGCCAACACTGAAGCTTTCTTT.

The rearrangement joins TRBV10-2 to TRBJ2-7; D gene ambiguous. Trimming took off 7 bases at V and 5 bases at J, with 12 bases between the two ends. CDR3 length equals 12 residues. Per the germline V gene, CDR1 is WSHSY and CDR2 is SAAADI. As DNA, the CDR3 is TGCGCCAGCATGGGCGTTCTTGACGAGCAGTACTTC. Residues: CASMGVLDEQYF.